This T cell receptor beta chain was obtained from a study of naive and memory T cell subsets. General study results and limits: Expression changes during T cell differentiation may affect RNA-based TCR counts. No ground truth validated the naive and memory repertoire findings.

CD4 T cells were positively selected, then CD8 T cells from the CD4-negative fraction. Concerning this clonotype: Its antigen is not identified.

The beta constant-region primer was an equimolar mix of two oligonucleotides covering TRBC1 and TRBC2. Four rounds of PCR amplified the ligated cDNA using nested alpha and beta constant-region primers plus SP2. Ligation attached a single-stranded oligonucleotide with a 12-nucleotide UMI and the SP2 primer to the cDNA 3' end. Each CDR3 protein gets one entry after TCRdb re-called the UMI-ligation and nested PCR reads with MiXCR. The repertoire includes around 130,000 distinct CDR3 sequences, approximately 37% of them detected once, and 0.9% sits in the top ten. This TCR came from a human donor in good health. The source material was central memory CD4+ T cells from blood.

The CDR3 bases are TGCAGTGCTCTTAAACAGGGTGCTAATACCTATAATTCACCCCTCCACTTT. As protein: CSALKQGANTYNSPLHF. The genes are TRBV20-1 and TRBJ1-6; D is possibly TRBD1 (6 bases). Germline V gene lookup returns CDR1 DFQATT and CDR2 SNEGSKA (reference sequence). Trimming stripped 5 bases from V and 2 bases from J, with 19 bases between. The CDR3 totals 17 residues.